These 7 T cell receptor beta chains originate from one sample sequenced in a study of blood T cell repertoires in COVID-19. Here immunoSEQ multiplex PCR was the method, and the copy in TCRdb shows in-frame clones only, minus some. Here the sample spans 250,000 to 350,000 clones, 70% to 90% being singletons. Sequencing was performed on PBMCs or T cells enriched from blood (not recorded which). Receptors originate from a woman in her twenties or thirties who had recovered from COVID-19.

This sequence joins TRBV4-2 and TRBJ1-2; 7 positions match TRBD1. Per the germline V gene, CDR1 is LGHNA and CDR2 is YNFKEQ. CDR3 size: 13 residues. V lost 3 bases to trimming and J lost 5 bases; unmatched junction nucleotides: 3. DNA of the CDR3: TGTGCCAGCAGCCAGATGACAGGGTATGGCTACACCTTC. Its translation: CASSQMTGYGYTF.

This sequence joins TRBV2 and TRBJ2-5; 8 bases align to TRBD1. J gave up 7 bases and V 4 bases, and 8 bases lay outside the gene matches. The CDR3 totals 14 residues. In germline, CDR1 is SNHLY, CDR2 FYNNEI. DNA for the CDR3: TGTGCCAGCAGTGTGGGACAGGCTGTCGGGACCCAGTACTTC. As protein: CASSVGQAVGTQYF. Combining the CDR3 with reference TRBV2 and TRBJ2-5 gives the whole variable domain EPEVTQTPSHQVTQMGQEVILRCVPISNHLYFYWYRQILGQKVEFLVSFYNNEISEKSEIFDDQFSVERPDGSNFTLKIRSTKLEDSAMYFCASSVGQAVGTQYFGPGTRLLVL.

The chain recombines TRBV18 with TRBJ1-1, with D maybe TRBD1 (6 bases). There are 13 residues in the CDR3. Germline loops: CDR1 KGHSH, CDR2 LQKENI. V lost 3 bases, J lost 8 bases, and 13 bases lay in between. CDR3 amino acids: CASSPPQGAEAFF. The CDR3 region has the DNA TGTGCCAGCTCACCCCCACAGGGTGCAGAAGCTTTCTTT. Complete variable domain (other parts from reference TRBV18 and TRBJ1-1): NAGVMQNPRHLVRRRGQEARLRCSPMKGHSHVYWYRQLPEEGLKFMVYLQKENIIDESGMPKERFSAEFPKEGPSILRIQQVVRGDSAAYFCASSPPQGAEAFFGQGTRLTVV.

This clone came up a few times. The V and J genes are TRBV7-2 and TRBJ1-2, with a weak D call TRBD1 (5 bases). Germline V CDR1 and CDR2: SGHTA, FQGNSA. CDR3 length equals 14 residues. V lost 5 bases and J 9 bases, leaving 19 bases between the germline ends. In nucleotides, the CDR3 is TGTGCCAGCAGCCCTGAACCGGGACTGTCGCGCTACACCTTC. This codes for CASSPEPGLSRYTF.

This chain's CDR3 is CASSLGTGDGYTF. DNA of the CDR3: TGTGCCAGCAGCCTCGGGACAGGGGATGGCTACACCTTC. This chain joins TRBV6-2 or TRBV6-3 and TRBJ1-2; 10 bases are a match to TRBD1. Germline CDR1 MNHEY, CDR2 SVGEGT. With V trimmed by 6 bases and J by 6 bases, 4 bases remained unmatched. The CDR3 covers 13 residues.

The rearrangement uses TRBV12-5 and TRBJ2-1; TRBD2 matches at 8 bases. Germline V lookup: CDR1 LGHNT, CDR2 FRNRAP. The V gene end was trimmed by 3 bases and the J gene end by 5 bases; junction bases not matched to a gene: 9. The CDR3 has 16 residues. CDR3 in amino acids: CASGLGQTSADNEQFF. The CDR3 DNA reads TGTGCTAGTGGTTTAGGACAGACTAGCGCAGACAATGAGCAGTTCTTC.

As DNA, the CDR3 is TGTGCCAGCAGTCTGTCCAGGGTTGGCGTTGGCTACACCTTC. Translation gives CASSLSRVGVGYTF. The chain employs TRBV25-1 and TRBJ1-2; D may be TRBD1 (5 bases). CDR1 is MGHDK and CDR2 is SYGVNS in the germline V gene. The length of the CDR3 is 14 residues. Trimming pared 5 bases from V and 7 bases from J, leaving 17 bases between.